Presented here are 12 T cell receptor beta chains from one specimen sequenced in a study of graft-versus-host responses after intestinal transplantation. What these receptors recognize is not known. Profiling relied on immunoSEQ multiplex PCR, and the TCRdb table lists in-frame clones only, not all of them. This repertoire shows 120,000 or so clones, around 93% found once; its top ten account for about 0.54%. The starting material was unstimulated CD8+ T cells sorted from spleen or lymph node cells, obtained before intestinal transplant. Every receptor here comes from a human donor who received an intestinal transplant.

The CDR3 sequence is CASPSQEAKNIQYF. The DNA of the CDR3 is TGTGCCAGCCCATCCCAGGAGGCCAAAAACATTCAGTACTTC. The chain joins TRBV2 to TRBJ2-4; no definite D call. Germline V CDR1 and CDR2: SNHLY, FYNNEI. Trimming pared 8 bases from V and 1 base from J, leaving 12 bases between. The CDR3 is made up of 14 amino acids. The whole variable domain, remainder taken from reference TRBV2 and TRBJ2-4, is EPEVTQTPSHQVTQMGQEVILRCVPISNHLYFYWYRQILGQKVEFLVSFYNNEISEKSEIFDDQFSVERPDGSNFTLKIRSTKLEDSAMYFCASPSQEAKNIQYFGAGTRLSVL.

This chain joins TRBV15 and TRBJ2-7; 10 nucleotides line up with TRBD2. V shed 3 bases, J shed 1 base, and the junction held 6 bases outside the gene matches. Germline-derived CDR1 and CDR2 are LNHNV and YYDKDF (reference sequence). The length of the CDR3 is 16 residues. This CDR3 reads CATSREVLAGSYEQYF. CDR3 coding DNA: TGTGCCACCAGCAGGGAGGTACTAGCGGGATCCTACGAGCAGTACTTC. The full variable domain, in which reference TRBV15 and TRBJ2-7 provide the parts outside the CDR3, is DAMVIQNPRYQVTQFGKPVTLSCSQTLNHNVMYWYQQKSSQAPKLLFHYYDKDFNNEADTPDNFQSRRPNTSFCFLDIRSPGLGDTAMYLCATSREVLAGSYEQYFGPGTRLTVT.

The rearrangement uses TRBV19 and TRBJ2-2, with D perhaps TRBD2 (6 bases). V dropped 8 bases and J dropped 6 bases, with 10 bases sitting between them. Germline values: CDR1 LNHDA, CDR2 SQIVND (reference sequence). This CDR3 region has 12 residues. Written as DNA, the CDR3 is TGTGCCAGTGAGTGGGGGGCCGGGGAGCTGTTTTTT. The encoded protein is CASEWGAGELFF.

The V gene is TRBV10-1, the J gene TRBJ2-5; D not certain. V was shortened by 6 bases and J by 5 bases, with 7 bases between the two germline ends. The CDR3 is 11 amino acids. CDR1 is WNHNN, CDR2 SYGVQD, per germline (reference sequence). CDR3 protein: CASRLRETQYF. The CDR3 DNA reads TGCGCCAGCAGACTCCGGGAGACCCAGTACTTC.

The chain links TRBV7-2 to TRBJ1-5; D remains ambiguous. Trimming shortened V by 2 bases and J by 3 bases, and 8 bases separated the two germline ends. The CDR3 runs 14 residues. CDR1 SGHTA and CDR2 FQGNSA come from the germline V gene. CDR3: CASSLTGSNQPQHF. The DNA of the CDR3 is TGTGCCAGCAGCTTAACGGGGTCCAATCAGCCCCAGCATTTT.

The J gene is TRBJ2-1, the V gene TRBV27; D is uncertain. There are 13 residues in the CDR3. The germline CDR1 and CDR2 sequences are MNHEY and SMNVEV (reference sequence). V was trimmed by 4 bases and J by 5 bases, leaving 9 bases between them. This CDR3 reads CASSWSANNEQFF. CDR3 nucleotide sequence: TGTGCCAGCAGTTGGTCGGCCAACAATGAGCAGTTCTTC.

V gene TRBV30 combines with J gene TRBJ2-1, with a tentative D call TRBD2 (6 bases). The CDR3 contains 12 residues. Per germline, CDR1 GTSNPN and CDR2 SVGIG (reference sequence). The V gene lost 5 bases and the J gene lost 9 bases, with 14 bases spanning the gap. As DNA, the CDR3 is TGTGCCTGGGAGGGGTTGGGGGGTGAGCAGTTCTTC. It specifies CAWEGLGGEQFF.

For this clone: The junction does not match germline at one end; this may be a read error. The V gene is TRBV13, the J gene TRBJ2-4; TRBD1 or TRBD2 may be the D gene (5 bases each). CDR1 and CDR2 (germline): PRHDT, FYEKMQ (reference sequence). This CDR3 comprises 14 residues. The CDR3 DNA follows: TGTGCCAGCAGCCTAGGGGAGGCCAAAAACATTCAGTACTTC. Protein sequence: CASSLGEAKNIQYF.

The CDR3 nucleotides read TGTGCCAGCTCACCACCGGACAGGGGAGAAGAGACCCAGTACTTC. This gives the protein CASSPPDRGEETQYF. The V call is TRBV18, the J call TRBJ2-5; TRBD1 matches 9 bases. V lost 0 bases to trimming and J lost 3 bases; unmatched junction nucleotides: 2. Germline V gene lookup returns CDR1 KGHSH and CDR2 LQKENI. This CDR3 has 15 amino acids.

The CDR3 sequence: CASSRDTTGELFF. The CDR3 DNA is TGTGCCAGCAGCCGAGACACCACCGGGGAGCTGTTTTTT. The V call is TRBV13, the J call TRBJ2-2; D is unresolved. Deletions cut 5 bases from V and 4 bases from J, with 8 bases between. CDR3 length: 13 residues. Per the germline V gene, CDR1 is PRHDT and CDR2 is FYEKMQ (reference sequence).

A remark on this clone: This sample includes further DNA sequences coding for the same CDR3. J is TRBJ2-7 and V is TRBV27; no clear D gene. This CDR3 is 13 amino acids long. Trimming took off 3 bases at V and 2 bases at J, with 8 bases between the two ends. Germline V gene lookup returns CDR1 MNHEY and CDR2 SMNVEV (reference sequence). This CDR3 is CASSFQGPYEQYF. CDR3 nucleotides: TGTGCCAGCAGTTTCCAAGGACCCTACGAGCAGTACTTC.

This chain joins TRBV5-1 and TRBJ2-3; D may be TRBD2 (6 bases). The V end lost 3 bases, the J end lost 1 base, and 15 bases lay between the germline ends. Germline CDR1 is SGHRS and CDR2 is YFSETQ. The CDR3 is 16 amino acids. CDR3 coding DNA: TGCGCCAGCAGCTCCCCCCGGGACTCGCGCACAGATACGCAGTATTTT. It translates to CASSSPRDSRTDTQYF.